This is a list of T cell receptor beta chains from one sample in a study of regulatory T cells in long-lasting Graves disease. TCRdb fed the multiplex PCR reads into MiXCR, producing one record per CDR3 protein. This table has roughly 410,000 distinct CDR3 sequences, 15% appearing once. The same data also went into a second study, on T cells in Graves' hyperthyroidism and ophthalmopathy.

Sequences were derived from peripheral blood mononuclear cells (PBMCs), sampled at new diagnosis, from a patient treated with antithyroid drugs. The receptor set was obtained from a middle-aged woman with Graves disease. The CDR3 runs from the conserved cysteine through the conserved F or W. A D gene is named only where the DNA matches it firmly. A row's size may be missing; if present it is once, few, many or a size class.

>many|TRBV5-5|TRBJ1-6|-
CASSPHDLGGNSPLHF
TGTGCCAGCTCCCCTCACGACCTCGGGGGGAATTCACCCCTCCACTTT
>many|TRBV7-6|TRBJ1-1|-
CASSPGPTTEAFF
TGTGCCAGCAGCCCCGGGCCGACCACTGAAGCTTTCTTT
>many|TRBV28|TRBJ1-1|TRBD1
CASFPGTALYTEAFF
TGTGCCAGCTTCCCCGGGACAGCCCTTTACACTGAAGCTTTCTTT
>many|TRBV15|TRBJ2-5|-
CATSRVGLETQYF
TGTGCCACCAGCAGAGTAGGGTTGGAGACCCAGTACTTC
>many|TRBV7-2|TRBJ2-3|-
CASSPGQSTDTQYF
TGTGCCAGCAGCCCCGGACAGTCCACAGATACGCAGTATTTT
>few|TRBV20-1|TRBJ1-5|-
CSGGGASNQPQHF
TGCAGCGGCGGGGGGGCTAGCAATCAGCCCCAGCATTTT
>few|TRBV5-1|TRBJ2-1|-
CASSSQVGSGNEQFF
TGCGCCAGCAGCTCCCAAGTGGGGAGCGGGAATGAGCAGTTCTTC
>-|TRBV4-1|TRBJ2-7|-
CASSVSPGGYEQYF
TGCGCCAGCAGCGTAAGTCCAGGGGGGTACGAGCAGTACTTC
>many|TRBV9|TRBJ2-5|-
CASSVGGGGEETQYF
TGTGCCAGCAGCGTAGGAGGGGGGGGCGAGGAGACCCAGTACTTC
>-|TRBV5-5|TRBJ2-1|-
CASSAEPADNEQFF
TGTGCCAGCAGCGCGGAACCAGCGGACAATGAGCAGTTCTTC
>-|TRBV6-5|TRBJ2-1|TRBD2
CASSSPGTSVNEQFF
TGTGCCAGCAGTTCCCCCGGGACTAGCGTGAATGAGCAGTTCTTC
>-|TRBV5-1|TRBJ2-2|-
CASRVPGQTNTGELFF
TGCGCCAGCCGGGTCCCCGGCCAAACGAACACCGGGGAGCTGTTTTTT
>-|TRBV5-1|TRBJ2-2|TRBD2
CASSLFFPYGSSGNTGELFF
TGCGCCAGCAGCTTATTTTTTCCCTATGGGTCTAGCGGGAACACCGGGGAGCTGTTTTTT
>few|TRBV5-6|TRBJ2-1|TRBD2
CASSANSGEHNEQFF
TGTGCCAGCAGCGCGAATAGCGGGGAACACAATGAGCAGTTCTTC
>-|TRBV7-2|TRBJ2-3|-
CASRANTDTQYF
TGTGCCAGCCGGGCCAACACAGATACGCAGTATTTT
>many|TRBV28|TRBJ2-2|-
CASSLTVTYANTGELFF
TGTGCCAGCAGTTTAACTGTGACATACGCGAACACCGGGGAGCTGTTTTTT
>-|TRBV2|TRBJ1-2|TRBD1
CASSRQGWGYTF
TGTGCCAGCAGTCGACAGGGTTGGGGCTACACCTTC
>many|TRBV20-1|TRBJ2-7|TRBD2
CSARDVYAGAYEQYF
TGCAGTGCTAGAGATGTTTATGCGGGAGCCTACGAGCAGTACTTC
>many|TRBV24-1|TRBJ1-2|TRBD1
CATSETGTADYGYTF
TGTGCCACCAGTGAGACCGGGACAGCCGACTATGGCTACACCTTC
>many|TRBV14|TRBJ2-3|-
CASSQVPLLKYF
TGTGCCAGCAGCCAAGTACCACTGTTGAAGTATTTT
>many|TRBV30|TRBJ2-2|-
CAWALRQGRTGELFF
TGTGCCTGGGCCCTAAGGCAGGGCCGAACCGGGGAGCTGTTTTTT
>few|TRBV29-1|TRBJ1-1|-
CSGNTGDTEAFF
TGCAGCGGGAACACCGGGGACACTGAAGCTTTCTTT
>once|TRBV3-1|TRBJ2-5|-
CASSPSGFYNERFF
TGTGCCAGCAGCCCTTCAGGGTTTTACAATGAGCGGTTCTTC
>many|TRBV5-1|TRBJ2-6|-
CASSLGSRTAGANVLTF
TGCGCCAGCAGCTTGGGGTCCCGGACAGCTGGGGCCAACGTCCTGACTTTC
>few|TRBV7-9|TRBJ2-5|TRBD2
CASSLRAGVKETQYF
TGTGCCAGCAGCTTACGGGCGGGAGTCAAAGAGACCCAGTACTTC
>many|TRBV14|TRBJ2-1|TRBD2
CASSQGPSGWDEQFF
TGTGCCAGCAGCCAAGGGCCTAGCGGATGGGATGAGCAGTTCTTC
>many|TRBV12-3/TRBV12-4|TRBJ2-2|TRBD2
CASRLGRGLNTGELFF
TGTGCCAGCAGACTCGGGAGGGGCTTGAACACCGGGGAGCTGTTTTTT
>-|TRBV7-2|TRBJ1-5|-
CASSLSPHNQPQHF
TGTGCCAGCAGCTTATCCCCGCATAATCAGCCCCAGCATTTT
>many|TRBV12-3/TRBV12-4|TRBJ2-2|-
CASSLAAGELFF
TGTGCCAGCAGTTTAGCGGCCGGGGAGCTGTTTTTT